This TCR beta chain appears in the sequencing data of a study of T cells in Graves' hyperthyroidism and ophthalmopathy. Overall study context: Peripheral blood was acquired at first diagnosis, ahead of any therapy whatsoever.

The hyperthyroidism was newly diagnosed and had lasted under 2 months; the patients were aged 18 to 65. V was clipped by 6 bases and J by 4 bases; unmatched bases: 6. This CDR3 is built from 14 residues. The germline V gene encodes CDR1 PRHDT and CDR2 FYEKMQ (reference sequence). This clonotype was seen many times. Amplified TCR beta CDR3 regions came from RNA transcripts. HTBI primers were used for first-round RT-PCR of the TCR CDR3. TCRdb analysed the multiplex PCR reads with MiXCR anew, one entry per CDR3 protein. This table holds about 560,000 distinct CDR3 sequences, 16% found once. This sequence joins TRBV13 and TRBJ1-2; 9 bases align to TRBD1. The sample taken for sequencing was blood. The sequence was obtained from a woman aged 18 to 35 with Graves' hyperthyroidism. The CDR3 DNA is TGTGCCAGCAGATTACAGGGGGCTGGCTATGGCTACACCTTC. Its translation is CASRLQGAGYGYTF.